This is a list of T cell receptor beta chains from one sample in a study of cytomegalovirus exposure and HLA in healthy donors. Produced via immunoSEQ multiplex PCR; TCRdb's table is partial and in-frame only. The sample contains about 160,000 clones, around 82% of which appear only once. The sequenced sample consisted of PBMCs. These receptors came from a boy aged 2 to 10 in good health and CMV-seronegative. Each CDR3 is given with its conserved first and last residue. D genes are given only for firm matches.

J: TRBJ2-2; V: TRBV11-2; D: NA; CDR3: CASAAGTGELFF; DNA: TGTGCCAGCGCAGCGGGCACCGGGGAGCTGTTTTTT
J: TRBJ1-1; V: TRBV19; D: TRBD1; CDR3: CASSLLGTGSGNTEAFF; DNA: TGTGCCAGTAGTCTCCTGGGGACAGGGTCGGGGAACACTGAAGCTTTCTTT
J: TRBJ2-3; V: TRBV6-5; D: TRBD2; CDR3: CASSMTSGFTDTQYF; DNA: TGTGCCAGCAGCATGACTAGCGGATTCACAGATACGCAGTATTTT
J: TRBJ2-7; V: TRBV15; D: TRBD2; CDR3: CATSRDNGGRSDEQYF; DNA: TGTGCCACCAGCAGAGATAACGGCGGGAGGTCCGACGAGCAGTACTTC
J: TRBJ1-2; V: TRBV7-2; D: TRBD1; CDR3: CASSQTGGGYGYTF; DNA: TGTGCCAGCAGCCAAACAGGGGGCGGCTATGGCTACACCTTC
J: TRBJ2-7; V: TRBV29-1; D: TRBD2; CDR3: CSVGSGSSYEQYF; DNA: TGCAGCGTTGGAAGCGGGAGCTCCTACGAGCAGTACTTC
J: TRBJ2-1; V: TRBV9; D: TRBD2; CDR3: CASSVGTSGSLEQFF; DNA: TGTGCCAGCAGCGTCGGGACTAGCGGGAGTTTGGAGCAGTTCTTC
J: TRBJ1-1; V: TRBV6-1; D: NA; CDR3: CASSEDAGHKAFF; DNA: TGTGCCAGCAGTGAAGATGCGGGGCACAAAGCTTTCTTT
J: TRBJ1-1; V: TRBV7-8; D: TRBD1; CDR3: CASRASRGRITEAFF; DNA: TGTGCCAGCAGAGCAAGCAGGGGGCGCATTACTGAAGCTTTCTTT
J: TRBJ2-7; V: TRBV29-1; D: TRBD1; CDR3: CSVRGTGEYEQYF; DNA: TGCAGCGTCCGCGGGACAGGGGAGTACGAGCAGTACTTC
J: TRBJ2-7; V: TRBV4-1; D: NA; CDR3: CASSAQWAGRYEQYF; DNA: TGCGCCAGCAGCGCTCAATGGGCAGGTCGCTACGAGCAGTACTTC
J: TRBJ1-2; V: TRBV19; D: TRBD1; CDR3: CASTEQGVTDYGYTF; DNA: TGTGCCAGTACTGAACAGGGGGTTACGGACTATGGCTACACCTTC
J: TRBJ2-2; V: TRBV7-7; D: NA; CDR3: CASSLAPGNTGELFF; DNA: TGTGCCAGCAGCTTAGCTCCCGGGAACACCGGGGAGCTGTTTTTT
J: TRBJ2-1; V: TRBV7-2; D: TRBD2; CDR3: CASSPVAGGPGEQFF; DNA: TGTGCCAGCAGCCCCGTTGCGGGAGGGCCGGGTGAGCAGTTCTTC
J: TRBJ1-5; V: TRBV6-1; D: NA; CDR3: CASSLITTGSPQHF; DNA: TGTGCCAGCAGTCTCATTACTACGGGGTCCCCCCAGCATTTT
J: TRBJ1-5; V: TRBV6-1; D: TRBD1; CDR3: CASSEGTGWAGVNQPQHF; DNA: TGTGCCAGCAGTGAAGGGACAGGTTGGGCTGGGGTCAATCAGCCCCAGCATTTT